Shown below are 10 T cell receptor beta chains from a single sample sequenced in a study of blood T cell repertoires in COVID-19. The assay was immunoSEQ multiplex PCR, and TCRdb's table has in-frame clones only and misses some. This table holds roughly 230,000 clones, around 82% found once. Sequenced: PBMCs or T cells enriched from blood (not recorded which). The receptors derive from a man aged 50-60 years who had recovered from COVID-19.

V is TRBV2 and J is TRBJ1-2, with TRBD1 matching 9 bases. This CDR3 is built from 14 residues. Germline CDR1 and CDR2: SNHLY and FYNNEI. The V segment lost 8 bases and the J segment 2 bases; nucleotides outside the gene matches: 6. DNA of the CDR3: TGTGCCAGCTATCCCGGGACAGGGAACTATGGCTACACCTTC. This encodes CASYPGTGNYGYTF.

This clone has at least ten counts. This chain links TRBV9 with TRBJ1-1; TRBD1 might be the D (5 bases). Germline CDR1 is SGDLS and CDR2 is YYNGEE. V lost 2 bases, J lost 5 bases, and 13 bases lay in between. This CDR3 comprises 14 residues. The CDR3 here is CASSVVDGGTEAFF. The DNA for the CDR3 is TGTGCCAGCAGCGTGGTAGATGGGGGGACTGAAGCTTTCTTT.

The chain has TRBV24-1 and TRBJ1-2; 7 nucleotides agree with TRBD1. The CDR3 runs 14 residues. V shed 6 bases, J shed 6 bases, and the junction held 9 bases outside the gene matches. Germline assignment: CDR1 KGHDR and CDR2 SFDVKD. The CDR3 here is CATSTGEASDGYTF. DNA of the CDR3: TGTGCCACCAGTACAGGGGAAGCTTCAGATGGCTACACCTTC.

The rearrangement joins TRBV28 to TRBJ2-7; possible D gene TRBD2, 6 bases. Germline CDR1 reads MDHEN; CDR2 reads SYDVKM. Trimming stripped 7 bases from V and 0 bases from J, with 16 bases between. The CDR3 spans 15 residues. CDR3 sequence reads: CASMRSFGGSYEQYF. In nucleotides, the CDR3 is TGTGCCAGCATGAGGTCCTTCGGGGGCTCCTACGAGCAGTACTTC.

V is TRBV28 and J is TRBJ1-3, with 12 nucleotides matching TRBD1. The ends lost 11 bases at V and 8 bases at J; junction bases unmatched: 13. The germline V gene encodes CDR1 MDHEN and CDR2 SYDVKM. This CDR3 has 15 residues. CDR3 residues: CAAHQGGQGAHTIYF. The CDR3, as DNA: TGTGCCGCTCACCAAGGGGGACAGGGGGCCCACACCATATATTTT.

This chain connects TRBV6-5 to TRBJ1-5; possible D gene TRBD1, 6 bases. Germline-derived CDR1 and CDR2 are MNHEY and SVGAGI. The CDR3 is made up of 12 amino acids. Trimming took 8 bases from V and 7 from J, leaving 12 bases between them. CDR3 nucleotide sequence: TGTGCCAGCCTATCCAGGGGCCAGCCCCAGCATTTT. Translation: CASLSRGQPQHF.

This chain uses TRBV20-1 with TRBJ1-2, with 8 bases lining up with TRBD1. V gave up 6 bases and J gave up 1 base; unmatched junction bases: 10. Germline CDR1 reads DFQATT; CDR2 reads SNEGSKA (reference sequence). This CDR3 is 15 amino acids long. The CDR3 protein is CSASRGQVLNYGYTF. Here the CDR3 DNA reads TGCAGTGCAAGTCGGGGACAGGTTCTTAACTATGGCTACACCTTC.

The rearrangement links TRBV11-2 to TRBJ2-2; 7 bases agree with TRBD2. Germline V gene data show CDR1 as SGHAT and CDR2 as FQNNGV. The V segment lost 2 bases and the J segment 6 bases; nucleotides outside the gene matches: 12. The CDR3 is made up of 17 amino acids. DNA of the CDR3: TGTGCCAGCAGCTTATATCAGACTAGCAGCCTACCCGGGGAGCTGTTTTTT. Its translation is CASSLYQTSSLPGELFF.

V gene TRBV10-3 combines with J gene TRBJ2-7, with no clear D. With 0 bases removed from V and 6 bases from J, the gap between germline ends came to 12 bases. Per germline, CDR1 ENHRY and CDR2 SYGVKD. The CDR3 spans 14 residues. The CDR3 coding sequence is TGTGCCATCAGTGAGTCGGGCAAAACCGGCGAGCAGTACTTC. As protein: CAISESGKTGEQYF.

The CDR3 nucleotides read TGTGCCAGCAGCTTAACCCCTTCCGGGGGTGAGCAGTTCTTC. Encoded protein: CASSLTPSGGEQFF. The J gene is TRBJ2-1, the V gene TRBV7-3; possibly TRBD2 for D (6 bases). Trimming pared 0 bases from V and 9 bases from J, leaving 12 bases between. Germline V lookup: CDR1 SGHTA, CDR2 FQGTGA. The CDR3 extends over 14 amino acids.